This T cell receptor beta chain was observed in a study of blood T cell repertoires in COVID-19. Study information: Sources were T cells, B-cell-depleted T cells, or PBMCs; the material itself was cDNA or gDNA.

In the original workflow: Reference gene primers were amplified, and this amplification served to estimate nucleated cell counts. Using immunoSEQ multiplex PCR, the repertoire was profiled, and TCRdb retains in-frame clones only, with some absent. V and J calls and clone size are as listed in that table; D and trimming were resolved from the DNA. The sample has approximately 300,000 clones, about 87% seen once. In germline, CDR1 is MDHEN, CDR2 SYDVKM. Trimming removed 5 bases at V and 2 bases at J, with 13 bases between. The CDR3 length is 15 residues. Before being deemed recovered, Cohort 3 donors had two negative PCRs, clearance, or symptom resolution.

Sequenced sample: PBMCs or T cells enriched from blood (not recorded which). The chain employs TRBV28 and TRBJ2-1; possibly TRBD2 for D (7 bases). The receptor comes from a woman aged 25 to 39 who had recovered from COVID-19. This CDR3 is CASSLPGGPYNEQFF. Here the CDR3 DNA reads TGTGCCAGCAGTCTTCCGGGGGGCCCCTACAATGAGCAGTTCTTC. Looking up the rest from reference TRBV28 and TRBJ2-1 gives the full variable domain: DVKVTQSSRYLVKRTGEKVFLECVQDMDHENMFWYRQDPGLGLRLIYFSYDVKMKEKGDIPEGYSVSREKKERFSLILESASTNQTSMYLCASSLPGGPYNEQFFGPGTRLTVL.